Listed here are 5 T cell receptor beta chains from one sample, sequenced in a study of T cells in localized non-small cell lung cancer. The method was immunoSEQ multiplex PCR; TCRdb's version includes in-frame clones alone and lacks a portion of them. The table records approximately 67,000 clones, about four fifths of them present only once. The starting material was peripheral blood, obtained before any cancer treatment. These receptors were taken from an older female donor with stage I lung adenocarcinoma.

The genes are TRBV5-1 and TRBJ2-3; weak D call: TRBD1 (5 bases). Trimming removed 0 bases from V and 4 bases from J, with 9 bases in between. From germline, CDR1 is SGHRS and CDR2 YFSETQ. CDR3 length: 14 amino acids. The CDR3 DNA follows: TGCGCCAGCAGCTTGGCCGACAGTGCAGATACGCAGTATTTT. It encodes CASSLADSADTQYF.

This chain links TRBV5-1 with TRBJ2-7; D uncertain. From germline, CDR1 is SGHRS and CDR2 YFSETQ. Deletions cut 0 bases from V and 6 bases from J, with 7 bases between. This CDR3 is 12 amino acids long. DNA for the CDR3: TGCGCCAGCAGCTTGGCTGCCACCGAGCAGTACTTC. It yields the protein CASSLAATEQYF.

The chain combines TRBV11-3 with TRBJ2-5, with 9 bases fitting TRBD1. V lost 5 bases, J lost 5 bases, and 9 bases stayed unmatched. The V gene's germline CDR1 is SGHNT and CDR2 YENEEA. The CDR3 spans 15 residues. CDR3 amino acids: CASSPRTGVGETQYF. DNA of the CDR3: TGTGCCAGCAGCCCCCGGACAGGGGTTGGGGAGACCCAGTACTTC. Looking up the rest from reference TRBV11-3 and TRBJ2-5 gives the full variable domain: EAGVVQSPRYKIIEKKQPVAFWCNPISGHNTLYWYLQNLGQGPELLIRYENEEAVDDSQLPKDRFSAERLKGVDSTLKIQPAELGDSAVYLCASSPRTGVGETQYFGPGTRLLVL.

The CDR3 DNA follows: TGTGCCAGCAGTGGGAATAGTTACGAGCAGTACTTC. Its translation is CASSGNSYEQYF. The V and J genes are TRBV6-1 and TRBJ2-7; D not certain. CDR3 length: 12 residues. The V end was cut by 4 bases, the J end by 4 bases, with 8 bases between. CDR1 is MNHNS, CDR2 SASEGT, per germline.

The V call is TRBV21-1, the J call TRBJ2-2. TRBV21-1 is a pseudogene. This CDR3 is built from 15 residues. CDR3 residues: CASRGVGGSTGELFF. In DNA form, the CDR3 reads TGTGCCAGCAGGGGGGTAGGTGGTAGCACCGGGGAGCTGTTTTTT.